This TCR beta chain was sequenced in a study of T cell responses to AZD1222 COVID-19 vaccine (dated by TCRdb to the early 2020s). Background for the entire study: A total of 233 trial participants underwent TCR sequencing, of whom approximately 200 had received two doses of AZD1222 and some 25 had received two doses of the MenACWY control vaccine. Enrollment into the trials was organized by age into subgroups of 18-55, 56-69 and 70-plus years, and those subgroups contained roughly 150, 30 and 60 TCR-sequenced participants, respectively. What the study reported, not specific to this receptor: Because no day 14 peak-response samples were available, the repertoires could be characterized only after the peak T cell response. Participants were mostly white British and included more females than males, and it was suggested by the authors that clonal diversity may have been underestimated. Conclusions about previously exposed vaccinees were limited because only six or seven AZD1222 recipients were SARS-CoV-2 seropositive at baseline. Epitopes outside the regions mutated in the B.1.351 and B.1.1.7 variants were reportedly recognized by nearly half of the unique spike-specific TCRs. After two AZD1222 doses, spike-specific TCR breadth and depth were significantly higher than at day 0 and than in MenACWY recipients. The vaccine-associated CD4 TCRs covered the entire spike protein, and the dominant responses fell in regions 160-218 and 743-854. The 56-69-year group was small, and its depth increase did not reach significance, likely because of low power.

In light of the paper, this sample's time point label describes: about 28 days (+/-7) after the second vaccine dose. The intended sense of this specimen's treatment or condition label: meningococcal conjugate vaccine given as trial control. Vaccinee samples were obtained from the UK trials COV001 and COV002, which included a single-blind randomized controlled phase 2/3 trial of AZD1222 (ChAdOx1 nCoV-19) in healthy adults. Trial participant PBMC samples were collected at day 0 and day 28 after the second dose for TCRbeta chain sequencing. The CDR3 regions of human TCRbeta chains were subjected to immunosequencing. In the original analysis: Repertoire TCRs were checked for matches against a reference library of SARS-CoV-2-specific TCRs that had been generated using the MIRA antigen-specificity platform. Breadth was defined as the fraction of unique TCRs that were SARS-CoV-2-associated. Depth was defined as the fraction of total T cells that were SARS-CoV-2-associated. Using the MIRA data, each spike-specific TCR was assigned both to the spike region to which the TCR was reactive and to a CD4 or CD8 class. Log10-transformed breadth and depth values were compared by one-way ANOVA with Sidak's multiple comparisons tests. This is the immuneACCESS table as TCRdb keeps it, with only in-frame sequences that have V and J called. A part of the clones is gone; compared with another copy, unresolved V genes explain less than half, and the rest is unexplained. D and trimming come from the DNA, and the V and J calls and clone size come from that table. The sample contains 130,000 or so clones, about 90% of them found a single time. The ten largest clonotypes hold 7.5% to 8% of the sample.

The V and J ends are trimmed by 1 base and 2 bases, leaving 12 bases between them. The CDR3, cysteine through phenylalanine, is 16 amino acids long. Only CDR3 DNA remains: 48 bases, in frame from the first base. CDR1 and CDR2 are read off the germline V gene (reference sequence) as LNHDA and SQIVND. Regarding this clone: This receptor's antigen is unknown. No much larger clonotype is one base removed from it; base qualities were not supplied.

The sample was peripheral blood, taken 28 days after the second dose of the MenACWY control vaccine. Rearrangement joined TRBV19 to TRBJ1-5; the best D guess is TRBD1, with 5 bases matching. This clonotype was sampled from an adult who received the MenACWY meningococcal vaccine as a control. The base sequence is TGTGCCAGTAGTATAGCCGGGGCGGCGGGCAATCAGCCCCAGCATTTT. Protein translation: CASSIAGAAGNQPQHF. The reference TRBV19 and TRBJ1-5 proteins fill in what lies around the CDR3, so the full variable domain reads DGGITQSPKYLFRKEGQNVTLSCEQNLNHDAMYWYRQDPGQGLRLIYYSQIVNDFQKGDIAEGYSVSREKKESFPLTVTSAQKNPTAFYLCASSIAGAAGNQPQHFGDGTRLSIL.